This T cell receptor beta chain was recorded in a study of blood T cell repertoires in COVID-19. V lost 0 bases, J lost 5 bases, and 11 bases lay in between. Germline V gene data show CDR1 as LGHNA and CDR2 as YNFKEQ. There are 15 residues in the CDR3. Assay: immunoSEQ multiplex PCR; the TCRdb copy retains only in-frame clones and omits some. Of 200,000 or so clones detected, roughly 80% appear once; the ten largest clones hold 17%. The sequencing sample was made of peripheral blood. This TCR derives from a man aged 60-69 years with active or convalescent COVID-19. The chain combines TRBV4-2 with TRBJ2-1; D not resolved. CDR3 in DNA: TGTGCCAGCAGCCAAGATCTGAGGAGCGACAATGAGCAGTTCTTC. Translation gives CASSQDLRSDNEQFF.